These 21 T cell receptor beta chains were sequenced from one sample in a study of CD8+ T cells in alopecia areata (dated by TCRdb to the late 2010s). The library was obtained by the immunoSEQ multiplex PCR assay. For TCR sequencing, RNA was extracted from every sample and reverse transcribed into cDNA to serve as template. Sourced from immuneACCESS, this table was stored by TCRdb with only in-frame sequences that have V and J called. A share of the clones is absent; for the studies checked, an unresolved V gene accounts for under half, and the remainder has no known explanation. The sample contains fewer than 250,000 clones, around three fifths of them found a single time. 4% to 5% of the sample lies in the top ten. In the paper's terms, the time point label means: more than three weeks on oral tofacitinib. The treatment or condition label here, explained by the study, means: oral pan-JAK inhibitor, 5-10 mg twice daily.

Here the sequenced sample was CD4+ T cells sorted from blood, taken at week 4, from a patient treated with tofacitinib. These receptors originate from a human donor with alopecia areata.

This clone was found a few times. The chain couples TRBV11-2 to TRBJ2-5, with D maybe TRBD2 (5 bases). The CDR3 is made up of 14 amino acids. Germline CDR1 reads SGHAT; CDR2 reads FQNNGV. Trimming pared 5 bases from V and 3 bases from J, leaving 13 bases between. In nucleotides, the CDR3 is TGTGCCAGCAGCCCCGGGAAGGGAGAAGAGACCCAGTACTTC. It translates to CASSPGKGEETQYF.

The V call is TRBV7-9, the J call TRBJ2-1; 7 positions match TRBD1. Trimming removed 4 bases from V and 3 bases from J; junction bases left unmatched: 3. Germline CDR1 SEHNR, CDR2 FQNEAQ (reference sequence). The CDR3 consists of 14 residues. Here the CDR3 reads CASSSHRGYNEQFF. The CDR3 DNA reads as TGTGCCAGCAGCTCCCACAGGGGCTACAATGAGCAGTTCTTC.

The CDR3 DNA reads as TGCGCCAGCAGCCAGGGAAGAGGTGAAGCTTTCTTT. It specifies CASSQGRGEAFF. The chain carries TRBV5-1 and TRBJ1-1; D possibly corresponds to TRBD1 (5 bases). Per germline, CDR1 SGHRS and CDR2 YFSETQ. This CDR3 comprises 12 residues. The ends were cut back, 4 bases at V and 7 bases at J, with 11 bases in the middle. The full variable domain, completed using reference TRBV5-1 and TRBJ1-1, is KAGVTQTPRYLIKTRGQQVTLSCSPISGHRSVSWYQQTPGQGLQFLFEYFSETQRNKGNFPGRFSGRQFSNSRSEMNVSTLELGDSALYLCASSQGRGEAFFGQGTRLTVV.

The rearrangement links TRBV30 to TRBJ2-7; D perhaps matches TRBD1 (6 bases). The V gene's germline CDR1 is GTSNPN and CDR2 SVGIG (reference sequence). This CDR3 comprises 15 residues. V gave up 2 bases and J gave up 0 bases, with 14 bases separating them. CDR3 loop: CAWSKTGMGSYEQYF. Written as DNA, the CDR3 is TGTGCCTGGAGTAAAACAGGGATGGGCTCCTACGAGCAGTACTTC.

In its sample, this clone was seen once. This same CDR3 is encoded by further DNA sequences in the sample. This chain joins TRBV7-9 and TRBJ1-1, with unresolved D. Trimming removed 3 bases from V and 4 bases from J, with 6 bases in between. CDR3 length: 12 amino acids. CDR1 SEHNR and CDR2 FQNEAQ come from the germline V gene (reference sequence). The CDR3 reads CASSLLGTEAFF. Written as DNA, the CDR3 is TGTGCCAGCAGCTTGTTGGGCACTGAAGCTTTCTTT. The full variable domain, in which reference TRBV7-9 and TRBJ1-1 provide the parts outside the CDR3, is DTGVSQNPRHKITKRGQNVTFRCDPISEHNRLYWYRQTLGQGPEFLTYFQNEAQLEKSRLLSDRFSAERPKGSFSTLEIQRTEQGDSAMYLCASSLLGTEAFFGQGTRLTVV.

A few counts support this clone. CDR3 sequence (DNA): TGCGCCAGCCGAGGGGTTACGGGGGGATCAGATACGCAGTATTTT. Translation: CASRGVTGGSDTQYF. The V gene is TRBV10-2, the J gene TRBJ2-3, with 7 bases that match TRBD2. The trim removed 8 bases at V and 4 bases at J, leaving 12 bases unmatched. Germline V gene lookup returns CDR1 WSHSY and CDR2 SAAADI. CDR3 length equals 15 residues.

V gene TRBV10-3 combines with J gene TRBJ2-3; no clear D gene. Germline CDR1 reads ENHRY; CDR2 reads SYGVKD. The CDR3 extends over 14 amino acids. With 4 bases removed from V and 1 base from J, the gap between germline ends came to 9 bases. The CDR3 DNA reads as TGTGCCATCAGTGGACTGCCGGGCACAGATACGCAGTATTTT. It yields the protein CAISGLPGTDTQYF.

This rearrangement joins TRBV4-3 to TRBJ2-2; D remains unclear. The ends were cut back, 4 bases at V and 0 bases at J, with 6 bases in the middle. Germline CDR1 LGHNA, CDR2 YSLEER. The CDR3 length is 14 residues. This CDR3 reads CASSLQANTGELFF. The CDR3 DNA reads TGCGCCAGCAGCCTTCAGGCGAACACCGGGGAGCTGTTTTTT.

This chain uses TRBV5-6 with TRBJ1-1, with a possible D match to TRBD1 (6 bases). The V end was cut by 4 bases, the J end by 3 bases, with 16 bases between. Germline V gene sequence: CDR1 SGHDT, CDR2 YYEEEE. The CDR3 spans 15 residues. CDR3 DNA sequence: TGTGCCAGCAGCAGAGGACAGTCTCTTGACACTGAAGCTTTCTTT. It codes for CASSRGQSLDTEAFF.

The CDR3 spells CASSAGTGTEQYF. The CDR3 coding sequence is TGTGCCAGCAGCGCTGGAACAGGGACCGAGCAGTACTTC. The chain has TRBV9 and TRBJ2-7; the D gene is possibly TRBD1 (6 bases). CDR3 size: 13 residues. In germline, CDR1 is SGDLS, CDR2 YYNGEE. The ends were cut back, 3 bases at V and 6 bases at J, with 13 bases in the middle.

The chain is built from TRBV11-2 and TRBJ1-1, with a possible D match to TRBD1 (5 bases). The V gene lost 6 bases and the J gene lost 1 base, with 12 bases spanning the gap. Germline CDR1 and CDR2: SGHAT and FQNNGV. The CDR3 has 14 amino acids. The CDR3 sequence: CASRGLTGNTEAFF. DNA for the CDR3: TGTGCCAGCAGGGGACTGACGGGGAACACTGAAGCTTTCTTT.

This chain links TRBV5-1 with TRBJ2-2; TRBD1 agrees at 8 bases. V was pared by 4 bases and J by 6 bases, with 8 bases of the junction left unmatched. Germline loops: CDR1 SGHRS, CDR2 YFSETQ. The CDR3 contains 15 residues. DNA of the CDR3: TGCGCCAGCAGCAGCGGACAGGGTTTTGCCGGGGAGCTGTTTTTT. Amino acid sequence: CASSSGQGFAGELFF.

This rearrangement joins TRBV7-9 to TRBJ1-4; D is ambiguous. Germline V gene lookup returns CDR1 SEHNR and CDR2 FQNEAQ (reference sequence). V lost 1 base, J lost 2 bases, and 8 bases lay in between. This CDR3 is 15 amino acids long. The CDR3 sequence: CASSLVGVTNEKLFF. The DNA of the CDR3 is TGTGCCAGCAGCTTAGTCGGGGTCACTAATGAAAAACTGTTTTTT. Full variable domain (missing parts from reference TRBV7-9 and TRBJ1-4): DTGVSQNPRHKITKRGQNVTFRCDPISEHNRLYWYRQTLGQGPEFLTYFQNEAQLEKSRLLSDRFSAERPKGSFSTLEIQRTEQGDSAMYLCASSLVGVTNEKLFFGSGTQLSVL.

V is TRBV5-1 and J is TRBJ2-1; 12 bases match TRBD1. The length of the CDR3 is 16 residues. Per germline, CDR1 SGHRS and CDR2 YFSETQ. Trimming removed 0 bases from V and 8 bases from J; junction bases left unmatched: 6. CDR3 nucleotide sequence: TGCGCCAGCAGCTTGGAAGGGACAGGGGGCTTCGATGAGCAGTTCTTC. Its translation is CASSLEGTGGFDEQFF. The full variable domain, its missing parts supplied by reference TRBV5-1 and TRBJ2-1, is KAGVTQTPRYLIKTRGQQVTLSCSPISGHRSVSWYQQTPGQGLQFLFEYFSETQRNKGNFPGRFSGRQFSNSRSEMNVSTLELGDSALYLCASSLEGTGGFDEQFFGPGTRLTVL.

The chain is built from TRBV5-1 and TRBJ1-1; D might be TRBD1 (5 bases). Germline V CDR1 and CDR2: SGHRS, YFSETQ. V lost 2 bases and J 1 base, leaving 12 bases between the germline ends. The CDR3 has 15 amino acids. CDR3 sequence: CASSFEGTANTEAFF. CDR3 DNA: TGCGCCAGCAGCTTCGAAGGGACGGCGAACACTGAAGCTTTCTTT.

This clone was seen just once. V usage is TRBV5-1 and J usage is TRBJ2-1; 11 nucleotides match TRBD2. The CDR3 has 15 residues. Trimming cost V 4 bases and J 7 bases; bases outside gene matches: 7. Per the germline V gene, CDR1 is SGHRS and CDR2 is YFSETQ. The CDR3 sequence: CASSVSGGVWNEQFF. The CDR3 DNA reads as TGCGCCAGCAGCGTTAGCGGGGGGGTTTGGAATGAGCAGTTCTTC.

Concerning this clone itself: This sample includes further DNA sequences coding for the same CDR3. The chain is built from TRBV29-1 and TRBJ1-1; tentative D call: TRBD1 (5 bases). This CDR3 spans 13 amino acids. Germline V gene sequence: CDR1 SQVTM, CDR2 ANQGSEA. The germline V and J ends were trimmed by 3 bases and 2 bases, with 10 bases remaining between them. The CDR3 region is CSVEGRGNTEAFF. The CDR3 DNA reads as TGCAGCGTTGAGGGACGGGGAAACACTGAAGCTTTCTTT.

The sample holds a few counts of this clone. The gene calls are TRBV12-5 and TRBJ2-5; D is ambiguous. The CDR3 is made up of 15 amino acids. V was cut by 7 bases and J by 3 bases, with 18 bases left in between. Per germline, CDR1 LGHNT and CDR2 FRNRAP. The CDR3 is CASAPGGRLKETQYF. The CDR3 DNA reads TGTGCTAGTGCCCCCGGCGGAAGGCTGAAAGAGACCCAGTACTTC.

The chain combines TRBV27 with TRBJ1-1; unclear D gene. The CDR3 spans 13 residues. CDR1 is MNHEY, CDR2 SMNVEV, per germline (reference sequence). V gave up 4 bases and J gave up 3 bases, with 9 bases separating them. The CDR3 DNA reads TGTGCCAGCAGTTACTCCCGGGACACTGAAGCTTTCTTT. Amino acid sequence: CASSYSRDTEAFF.

This clone has a handful of counts. The chain couples TRBV6-6 to TRBJ2-3, with D tentatively TRBD1 (6 bases). Germline CDR1 reads MNHNY; CDR2 reads SVGAGI (reference sequence). With 5 bases removed from V and 7 bases from J, the gap between germline ends came to 19 bases. CDR3 length: 15 residues. In DNA, the CDR3 is TGTGCCAGCAGTCGCTTAGGGGGTATTGGGAATACGCAGTATTTT. This sequence encodes CASSRLGGIGNTQYF.

The table lists this clone with a few counts. J is TRBJ1-4 and V is TRBV30; possibly TRBD1 for D (5 bases). Germline values: CDR1 GTSNPN, CDR2 SVGIG (reference sequence). The ends were cut back, 2 bases at V and 2 bases at J, with 6 bases in the middle. The CDR3 loop spans 13 amino acids. CDR3 in DNA: TGTGCCTGGAGTAGGGACACTAATGAAAAACTGTTTTTT. This translates into CAWSRDTNEKLFF.